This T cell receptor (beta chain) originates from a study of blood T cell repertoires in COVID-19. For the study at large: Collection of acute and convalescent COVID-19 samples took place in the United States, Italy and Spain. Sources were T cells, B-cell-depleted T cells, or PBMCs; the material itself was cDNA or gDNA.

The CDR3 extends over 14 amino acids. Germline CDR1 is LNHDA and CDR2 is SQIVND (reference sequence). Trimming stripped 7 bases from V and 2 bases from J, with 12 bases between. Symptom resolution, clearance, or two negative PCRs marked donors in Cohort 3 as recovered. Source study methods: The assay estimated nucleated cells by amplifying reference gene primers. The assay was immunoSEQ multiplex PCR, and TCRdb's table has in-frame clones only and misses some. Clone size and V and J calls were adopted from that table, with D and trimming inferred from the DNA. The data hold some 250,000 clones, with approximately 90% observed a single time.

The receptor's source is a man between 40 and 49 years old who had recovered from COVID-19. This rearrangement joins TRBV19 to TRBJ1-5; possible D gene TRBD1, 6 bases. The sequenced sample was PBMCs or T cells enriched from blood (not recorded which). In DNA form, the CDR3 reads TGTGCCAGTACGACAGGCCCAGGCAATCAGCCCCAGCATTTT. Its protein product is CASTTGPGNQPQHF.